This T cell receptor beta chain was sequenced during a study of T cells in Graves' hyperthyroidism and ophthalmopathy. On the study more broadly: Peripheral blood was drawn at first diagnosis, prior to all treatment. Study-level findings and limits: Most thyroid clonotypes expanded above 0.001 appeared in blood too.

Source material for PBMCs was about 10 ml fresh peripheral blood. Amplified regions were TCR beta CDR3 sequences from RNA transcripts. The TCR CDR3 was amplified in a first-round RT-PCR using the HTBI primer set. Each CDR3 protein is one row after TCRdb ran MiXCR on the multiplex PCR reads. The table has fewer than 750,000 distinct CDR3 sequences, approximately 15% seen once. This clonotype was picked up many times. Its antigen is unknown. Germline V gives CDR1 MNHEY, CDR2 SVGEGT. Trimming left V 2 bases short and J 7 bases short, with 11 bases between. The length of the CDR3 is 13 residues. Sequencing was performed on blood. This receptor was identified in a woman aged 40-49 years with Graves' ophthalmopathy. The J gene is TRBJ1-1, the V gene TRBV6-2 or TRBV6-3; no clear D. The CDR3 spells CASSYAPAVEAFF. The CDR3 DNA follows: TGTGCCAGCAGTTACGCTCCCGCTGTTGAAGCTTTCTTT.